The present T cell receptor beta chain was sequenced within a study of cytomegalovirus exposure and HLA in healthy donors. Study background: When 350 to 500 donors were genotyped, 80% to 90% of them were found to fall in the Caucasian-associated ancestry cluster. Study results and limitations: The classifier reportedly diagnosed cytomegalovirus status with high specificity and sensitivity. The dataset shows that most TCR sequences were rare, while some public TCRs occurred in many donors.

This clone was observed once. The antigen remains undetermined. PCR amplification relied on 60 Vbeta primers (plus 13 Jbeta primers). TCRdb's copy holds only in-frame clones and misses some; the assay was immunoSEQ multiplex PCR. Of 200,000 or so clones in the sample, over 75% were seen once. The TCR comes from a boy aged 2 to 9 in good health and CMV-seronegative. Sequencing was performed on PBMCs.

The CDR3 nucleotides read TGTGCCAGCAGTACCGTGAGCTCTGGAAACACCATATATTTT. It is translated as CASSTVSSGNTIYF. The V and J genes are TRBV25-1 and TRBJ1-3; D is ambiguous. This CDR3 has 14 amino acids. In germline, CDR1 is MGHDK, CDR2 SYGVNS. The V end lost 5 bases, the J end lost 0 bases, and 8 bases lay between the germline ends.